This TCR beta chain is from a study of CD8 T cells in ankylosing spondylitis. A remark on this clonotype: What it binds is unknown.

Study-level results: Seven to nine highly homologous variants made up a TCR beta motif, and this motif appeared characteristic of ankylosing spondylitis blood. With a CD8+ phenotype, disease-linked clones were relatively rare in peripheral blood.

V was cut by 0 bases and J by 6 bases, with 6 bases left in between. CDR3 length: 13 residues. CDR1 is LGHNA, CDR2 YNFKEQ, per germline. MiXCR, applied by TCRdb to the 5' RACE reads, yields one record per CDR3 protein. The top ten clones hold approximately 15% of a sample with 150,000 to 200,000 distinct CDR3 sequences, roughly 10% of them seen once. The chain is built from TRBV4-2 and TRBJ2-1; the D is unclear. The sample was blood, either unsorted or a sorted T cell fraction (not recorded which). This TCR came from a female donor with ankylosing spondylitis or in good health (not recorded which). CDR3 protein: CASSQDRSNEQFF. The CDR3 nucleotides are TGTGCCAGCAGCCAAGATAGGAGCAATGAGCAGTTCTTC.